This TCR beta chain is drawn from a study of T-cell memory formation after mild COVID-19 (dated by TCRdb to 2020 to 2022). For the wider study: Most TCR sequence clusters were specific to one of the two donors. In a couple of donors, T-cell clones that expanded and contracted after mild COVID-19 were followed by sequencing TCRalpha and TCRbeta repertoires longitudinally. The cohort comprised two young, previously healthy adult volunteers, one female and one male.

Points the paper makes about the study in general: Contracting CD4+ clones turned up mainly in the CM and EM memory subsets, whereas EMRA was where CD8+ clones were enriched. Balanced CD4/CD8 phenotypes were observed for clones contracting from day 15 to 85, whereas a bias towards CD4+ was observed for a second wave of clones expanding from day 15 to 37. SARS-CoV-2 specificity of the second-wave clones peaking on day 37 was not confirmed. Only a couple of mild cases were covered in the study, and larger cohorts including severe cases with pre-infection samples were considered necessary. The detection of some responding clones in pre-infection memory suggests that pre-existing cross-reactive memory T cells joined the SARS-CoV-2 response.

Ficoll-Paque density gradient centrifugation was used to isolate PBMCs. Sequencing used an Illumina NovaSeq 6000. cDNA libraries for TCRalpha and TCRbeta were prepared by 5'RACE using constant-segment primers, with sample barcodes and unique molecular identifiers added. Trizol reagent was used to extract RNA from every sample. The libraries were amplified in two PCR steps, and the second step added a second sample barcode and Illumina TruSeq adapters. Sequencing of the libraries was done on an Illumina NovaSeq, producing 2 x 150 bp paired-end reads. The paper's processing steps were these. Demultiplexing of reads and collapsing into UMI-guided consensus sequences were performed with migec v1.2.7. With mixcr v2.1.11, UMI consensuses were aligned to TRA and TRB V and J templates and assembled into clonotypes. Expanded or contracted clonotypes were those called significant by both edgeR and NoisET, with noise models trained on biological replicates. edgeR calls used a false discovery rate-adjusted p below 0.01 and a log2 fold-change threshold of 1. As an exploratory analysis of dynamics, PCA with hierarchical clustering was applied to max-normalized trajectories of the 1000 most abundant clonotypes. Separately sequenced CD4+ and CD8+ repertoires were used to assign the CD4 or CD8 phenotype of responding clones. TCRdb trimmed the raw reads at Q25, called clones with MiXCR and kept productive beta chains. Entries that share a CDR3 protein sequence are merged under the most common genes and DNA. These V and J calls originate from TCRdb's pipeline instead of the authors' own analysis. The sample includes about 540,000 distinct CDR3 sequences, with roughly 21% observed a single time. The top ten constitute around 13% of the sample.

In this sample, this clonotype turned up a few times. Its antigen is unknown. No base quality values were provided; no much bigger clone lies one nucleotide off. The sequenced material came from PBMCs or a T cell subset sorted from them (not recorded which). The origin of this receptor is an adult woman who had mild COVID-19 (a few samples of this study predate the infection). The sample titles of this study are shuffled in the database, so cell type and time point are left out; the donor was told from shared clones.

The DNA reads TGCAGCGATTGGCTCAACACAGGGTGGGAAGCGAACACTGAAGCTTTCTTT. Translation gives CSDWLNTGWEANTEAFF. This receptor chain uses TRBV29-1 and TRBJ1-1; TRBD1 is possibly the D segment (6 matching bases). The CDR3 measures 17 amino acids from cysteine to phenylalanine. Of all the DNA, just the CDR3 is kept, 51 bases in frame from base 1. V and J are truncated by 7 bases and 1 base respectively, leaving an intervening sequence of 25 bases. CDR1 and CDR2 were assigned from the germline V gene as SQVTM and ANQGSEA. The CDR3 plus the reference TRBV29-1 and TRBJ1-1 genes for the other parts give the full variable domain: SAVISQKPSRDICQRGTSLTIQCQVDSQVTMMFWYRQQPGQSLTLIATANQGSEATYESGFVIDKFPISRPNLTFSTLTVSNMSPEDSSIYLCSDWLNTGWEANTEAFFGQGTRLTVV.